A single sample gave rise to the 4 T cell receptor beta chains below, sequenced in a study of blood T cells in healthy people across ages. Through a sample-barcoded 5' primer and a J-beta primer mix, a second PCR was run for roughly 7 to 12 cycles. MiXCR was run by TCRdb on the 5' RACE reads, yielding one entry per CDR3 protein. The sample contains approximately 2,000,000 distinct CDR3 sequences, about two fifths of which appear only once. Sequenced: blood. The receptor set was obtained from a human donor in good health.

The J gene is TRBJ1-4, the V gene TRBV5-5; unclear D gene. Between the trimmed V and J ends, which lost 1 base and 8 bases, there was a span of 12 bases. Germline V gives CDR1 SGHKS, CDR2 YYEKEE (reference sequence). There are 14 residues in the CDR3. The CDR3 coding sequence is TGTGCCAGCAGCTTGCCGGGAGGAGAAGAAAAACTGTTTTTT. Translated, it gives CASSLPGGEEKLFF.

This rearrangement joins TRBV4-3 to TRBJ1-2, with a weak D call TRBD1 (6 bases). V was trimmed by 0 bases and J by 7 bases, leaving 12 bases between them. Germline V lookup: CDR1 LGHNA, CDR2 YSLEER. This CDR3 spans 14 amino acids. The CDR3 is CASSQEAGESGYTF. Written as DNA, the CDR3 is TGCGCCAGCAGCCAAGAGGCAGGGGAGAGTGGCTACACCTTC.

The rearrangement joins TRBV6-2 or TRBV6-3 to TRBJ1-5; the match to TRBD1 covers 7 bases. The CDR3 is made up of 13 amino acids. Germline CDR1 MNHEY, CDR2 SVGEGT. V dropped 6 bases and J dropped 8; count of bases not matched to a gene: 7. The chain's CDR3 is CASSPGTAKPQHF. In nucleotides, the CDR3 is TGTGCCAGCAGCCCCGGGACAGCCAAGCCCCAGCATTTT.

On this clonotype itself: A much larger clone sits a single nucleotide away, making a read error possible. The chain links TRBV6-1 to TRBJ2-6; 8 positions agree with TRBD1. The V and J ends lost 11 bases and 0 bases, in that order; junction bases with no gene match: 9. CDR3 length: 16 amino acids. Germline V gene sequence: CDR1 MNHNS, CDR2 SASEGT. The CDR3 nucleotides are TGTGCCGCTAGGGACAGGTGGAGCTCTGGGGCCAACGTCCTGACTTTC. Residues: CAARDRWSSGANVLTF.